One sample yielded the 16 T cell receptor beta chains listed below, sequenced in a study of human versus mouse CDR3 diversity and MHC coevolution. Measured with immunoSEQ multiplex PCR; TCRdb has only the in-frame clones, and not every one. The sample has some 82,000 clones; 80% to 95% are singletons. The sample consisted of naive CD4+ T cells from blood. Subset indicated: CD45RO-negative CD62L-positive naive CD4 T cells. The source is a person between 25 and 70 years old in good health.

In its sample, this clone was seen once. The chain has TRBV6-1 and TRBJ2-3; D might be TRBD1 (5 bases). The ends were cut back, 10 bases at V and 1 base at J, with 12 bases in the middle. Germline assignment: CDR1 MNHNS and CDR2 SASEGT. The CDR3 contains 13 residues. CDR3 DNA sequence: TGTGCCACCCAGGGTACGGGCACAGATACGCAGTATTTT. Translating gives CATQGTGTDTQYF.

The chain has TRBV30 and TRBJ1-4; D uncertain. Per the germline V gene, CDR1 is GTSNPN and CDR2 is SVGIG (reference sequence). The CDR3 runs to 13 residues. Trimming cost V 3 bases and J 5 bases, with 10 bases left between them. CDR3 protein: CAWRLARNEKLFF. The CDR3 nucleotides are TGTGCCTGGAGATTGGCCCGAAATGAAAAACTGTTTTTT.

The chain couples TRBV7-2 to TRBJ2-7; TRBD1 aligns across 10 bases. The V segment lost 5 bases and the J segment 2 bases; nucleotides outside the gene matches: 6. The CDR3 has 15 amino acids. Per germline, CDR1 SGHTA and CDR2 FQGNSA. Written as DNA, the CDR3 is TGTGCCAGCAGCCCGGGACAGGGGCTCGCCTACGAGCAGTACTTC. Its translation is CASSPGQGLAYEQYF.

The chain combines TRBV5-1 with TRBJ2-5, with D maybe TRBD1 (8 bases). Trimming shortened V by 0 bases and J by 5 bases, and 11 bases separated the two germline ends. Germline loops: CDR1 SGHRS, CDR2 YFSETQ. The CDR3 spans 14 residues. CDR3 sequence reads: CASSLDRGGETQYF. The CDR3 coding sequence is TGCGCCAGCAGCTTGGACAGGGGGGGGGAGACCCAGTACTTC.

This chain links TRBV6-6 with TRBJ1-2; D is unresolved. The CDR3 sequence is 11 residues long. CDR1 is MNHNY and CDR2 is SVGAGI in the germline V gene (reference sequence). V was pared by 6 bases and J by 1 base, with 3 bases between. In DNA form, the CDR3 reads TGTGCCAGCAGCTTTAACTATGGCTACACCTTC. Its protein is CASSFNYGYTF.

The rearrangement links TRBV7-9 to TRBJ1-4; no definite D call. Germline V gene sequence: CDR1 SEHNR, CDR2 FQNEAQ (reference sequence). There are 11 residues in the CDR3. Trimming took off 7 bases at V and 4 bases at J, with 4 bases between the two ends. CDR3 DNA sequence: TGTGCCAGCACCGGTAATGAAAAACTGTTTTTT. This translates into CASTGNEKLFF.

The V call is TRBV6-1, the J call TRBJ1-5; no definite D call. CDR1 MNHNS and CDR2 SASEGT come from the germline V gene. This CDR3 comprises 13 residues. V shed 6 bases and J shed 7 bases, with 13 bases lying between them. CDR3 loop: CASREAKKQPQHF. CDR3 in DNA: TGTGCCAGCAGGGAGGCTAAGAAACAGCCCCAGCATTTT.

J is TRBJ2-3 and V is TRBV5-1; 13 positions agree with TRBD2. In germline, CDR1 is SGHRS, CDR2 YFSETQ. With 1 base clipped from V and 4 bases from J, the junction kept 3 bases outside the gene matches. This CDR3 is built from 16 residues. The CDR3 region is CASSLTSGGASDTQYF. The CDR3 DNA sequence: TGCGCCAGCAGCTTGACTAGCGGGGGGGCTTCAGATACGCAGTATTTT.

J is TRBJ2-7 and V is TRBV19, with 7 bases that match TRBD1. V was clipped by 1 base and J by 2 bases; unmatched bases: 11. CDR3 length equals 17 residues. Germline V gene sequence: CDR1 LNHDA, CDR2 SQIVND (reference sequence). Written as DNA, the CDR3 is TGTGCCAGTAGTATAGCCCGACAGGGTATTGCGACCTACGAGCAGTACTTC. This codes for CASSIARQGIATYEQYF.

This clone occurred once. The gene calls are TRBV18 and TRBJ2-7; 9 nucleotides agree with TRBD1. The J segment lost 6 bases and the V segment lost 4 bases, leaving 4 bases of the junction unmatched. This CDR3 comprises 13 residues. Germline-derived CDR1 and CDR2 are KGHSH and LQKENI. CDR3 sequence (DNA): TGTGCCAGCTCACGGGGGACAGGGTTCGAGCAGTACTTC. Its translation is CASSRGTGFEQYF. The full variable domain, completed using reference TRBV18 and TRBJ2-7, is NAGVMQNPRHLVRRRGQEARLRCSPMKGHSHVYWYRQLPEEGLKFMVYLQKENIIDESGMPKERFSAEFPKEGPSILRIQQVVRGDSAAYFCASSRGTGFEQYFGPGTRLTVT.

The chain has TRBV10-3 and TRBJ2-3; 8 positions match TRBD1. Unmatched junction bases numbered 1, after V lost 4 bases and J lost 4 bases. Germline V gives CDR1 ENHRY, CDR2 SYGVKD. This CDR3 has 13 residues. CDR3 sequence reads: CAISGRGPDTQYF. For the CDR3, the DNA is TGTGCCATCAGTGGCAGGGGGCCAGATACGCAGTATTTT.

In this sample, this clone turned up once. The J gene is TRBJ1-2, the V gene TRBV19, with 11 bases lining up with TRBD1. Trimming took 5 bases from V and 5 from J; bases not matched to a gene: 7. Per the germline V gene, CDR1 is LNHDA and CDR2 is SQIVND (reference sequence). The CDR3 runs 15 residues. The chain's CDR3 is CASSHYGTGGYGYTF. CDR3 coding DNA: TGTGCCAGTAGTCACTACGGGACAGGGGGTTATGGCTACACCTTC.

The gene calls are TRBV9 and TRBJ2-3, with 7 bases fitting TRBD2. The CDR3 totals 15 residues. Germline V CDR1 and CDR2: SGDLS, YYNGEE. The ends lost 3 bases at V and 8 bases at J; junction bases unmatched: 12. The CDR3, as DNA: TGTGCCAGCAGCGCAGCGAGCGGGGCCCCTGCTACGCAGTATTTT. This sequence encodes CASSAASGAPATQYF.

The rearrangement joins TRBV6-1 to TRBJ2-3; 11 bases match TRBD1. The length of the CDR3 is 15 residues. CDR1 and CDR2 from the germline V gene are MNHNS and SASEGT. Germline trimming cut 10 bases from V and 4 bases from J; bases unmatched to any gene: 10. For the CDR3, the DNA is TGTGCCACCCATGCCGGACAGGGGGCGTCAGATACGCAGTATTTT. It is translated as CATHAGQGASDTQYF.

The genes are TRBV27 and TRBJ2-3, with D maybe TRBD2 (5 bases). The length of the CDR3 is 15 residues. V lost 0 bases, J lost 0 bases, and 7 bases lay in between. The germline gives CDR1 MNHEY, CDR2 SMNVEV (reference sequence). CDR3 region: CASSLSRVSTDTQYF. The CDR3 DNA reads as TGTGCCAGCAGTTTATCGCGGGTGAGCACAGATACGCAGTATTTT.

The table lists this clone with a few counts. This chain joins TRBV19 and TRBJ1-5, with D possibly matching TRBD1 (5 bases). V gave up 6 bases and J gave up 11 bases, with 11 bases separating them. This CDR3 spans 11 amino acids. Looked up from germline, CDR1 is LNHDA and CDR2 is SQIVND (reference sequence). The CDR3 nucleotides are TGTGCCAGTAGGGGGGGGACTTCCCAGCATTTT. Its protein is CASRGGTSQHF.